The present T cell receptor (beta chain) was sequenced within a study of response to subunit inactivated influenza vaccine (dated 2018 in TCRdb). For the study in its entirety: The study used deep quantitative T cell receptor repertoire profiling to track responses to a trivalent subunit inactivated influenza vaccine.

The library was built by means of RT-PCR. Sequencing was performed on an Illumina HiSeq 2500. In TCRdb, the public reads were trimmed at Q25 with fastp and aligned with MiXCR, with productive beta chains retained. For every CDR3 protein sequence, its rows merge into one entry that carries the most common genes and DNA. The sample table contains hundreds of thousands of distinct CDR3 sequences; only one count was recorded for roughly 10% of them. The ten largest account for roughly a tenth of the sample. Overall results and qualifications from the work: The authors proposed that each seasonal influenza vaccination may bring in only a limited number of new T cells.

A note on this clonotype: What antigen it recognizes has not been identified. Base-call qualities are not available, and no considerably larger clone is one nucleotide away.

V loses 1 base, J loses 5 bases, and the germline ends lie 9 bases apart. Per the germline V gene, SGHTA is the CDR1 and FQGNSA is the CDR2. The CDR3, cysteine through phenylalanine, is 13 amino acids long. Only the CDR3 region is kept as DNA, spanning 39 bases read in frame from base 1. The specimen comprised PBMCs from blood, sampled on the day of vaccination. The chain is made from TRBV7-2 and TRBJ2-7; the D segment cannot be called with confidence. This receptor was obtained from a man aged 50 to 60 who received an inactivated influenza vaccine. Donor details come from another sample of the same person, matched by shared clones. The sequenced DNA is TGTGCCAGCAGCTTAGAATTCTCGAACGAGCAGTACTTC. This yields the protein CASSLEFSNEQYF. Reference TRBV7-2 and TRBJ2-7 genes cover what lies past the CDR3, so the full variable domain is GAGVSQSPSNKVTEKGKDVELRCDPISGHTALYWYRQSLGQGLEFLIYFQGNSAPDKSGLPSDRFSAERTGGSVSTLTIQRTQQEDSAVYLCASSLEFSNEQYFGPGTRLTVT.